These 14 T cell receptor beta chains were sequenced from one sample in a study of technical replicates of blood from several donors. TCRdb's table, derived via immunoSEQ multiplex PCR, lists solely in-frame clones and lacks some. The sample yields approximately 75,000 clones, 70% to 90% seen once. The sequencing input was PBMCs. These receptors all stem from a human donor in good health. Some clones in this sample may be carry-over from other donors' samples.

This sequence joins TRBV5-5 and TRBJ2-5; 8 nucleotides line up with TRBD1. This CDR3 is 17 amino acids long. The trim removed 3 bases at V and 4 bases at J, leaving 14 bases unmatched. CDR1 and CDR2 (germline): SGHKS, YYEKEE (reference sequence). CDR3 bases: TGTGCCAGCAGCTCCGGCCGGACAGGGAGGAAGTTAGAGACCCAGTACTTC. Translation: CASSSGRTGRKLETQYF.

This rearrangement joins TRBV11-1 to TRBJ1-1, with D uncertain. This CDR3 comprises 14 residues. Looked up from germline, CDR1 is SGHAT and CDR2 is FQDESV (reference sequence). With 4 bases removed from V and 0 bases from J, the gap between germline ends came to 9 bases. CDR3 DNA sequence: TGTGCCAGCAGCTATGCTTCAGTGAACACTGAAGCTTTCTTT. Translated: CASSYASVNTEAFF.

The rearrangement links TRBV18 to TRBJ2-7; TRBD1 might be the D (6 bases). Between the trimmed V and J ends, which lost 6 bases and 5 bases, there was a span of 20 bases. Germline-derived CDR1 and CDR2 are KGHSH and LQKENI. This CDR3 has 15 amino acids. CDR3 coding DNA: TGTGCCAGCTCCCGTCGTGGGGACCGACAGGACGAGCAGTACTTC. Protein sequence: CASSRRGDRQDEQYF. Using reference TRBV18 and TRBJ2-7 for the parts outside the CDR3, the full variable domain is NAGVMQNPRHLVRRRGQEARLRCSPMKGHSHVYWYRQLPEEGLKFMVYLQKENIIDESGMPKERFSAEFPKEGPSILRIQQVVRGDSAAYFCASSRRGDRQDEQYFGPGTRLTVT.

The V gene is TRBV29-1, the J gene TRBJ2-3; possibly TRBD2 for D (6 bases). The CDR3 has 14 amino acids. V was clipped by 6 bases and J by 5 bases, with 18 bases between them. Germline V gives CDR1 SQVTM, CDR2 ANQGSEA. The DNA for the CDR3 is TGCAGCGTGGGCAATAGCGGAGTCAGAGATACGCAGTATTTT. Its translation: CSVGNSGVRDTQYF.

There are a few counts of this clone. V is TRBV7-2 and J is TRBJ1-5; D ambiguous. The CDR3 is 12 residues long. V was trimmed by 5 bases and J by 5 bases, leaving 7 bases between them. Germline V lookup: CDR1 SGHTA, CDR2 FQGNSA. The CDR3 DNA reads TGTGCCAGCAGCCCCCGTGATCAGCCCCAGCATTTT. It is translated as CASSPRDQPQHF.

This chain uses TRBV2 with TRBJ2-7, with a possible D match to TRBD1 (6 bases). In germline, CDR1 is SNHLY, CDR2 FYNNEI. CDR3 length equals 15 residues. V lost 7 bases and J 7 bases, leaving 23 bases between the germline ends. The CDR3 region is CASTQGGDRPWEQYF. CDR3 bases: TGTGCCAGCACCCAAGGGGGAGACAGGCCTTGGGAGCAGTACTTC.

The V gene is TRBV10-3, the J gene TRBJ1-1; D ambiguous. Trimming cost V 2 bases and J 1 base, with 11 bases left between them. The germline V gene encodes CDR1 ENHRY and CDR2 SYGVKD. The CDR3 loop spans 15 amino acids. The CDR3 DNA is TGTGCCATCAGTGAGACGCTTGACTCGAACACTGAAGCTTTCTTT. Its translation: CAISETLDSNTEAFF.

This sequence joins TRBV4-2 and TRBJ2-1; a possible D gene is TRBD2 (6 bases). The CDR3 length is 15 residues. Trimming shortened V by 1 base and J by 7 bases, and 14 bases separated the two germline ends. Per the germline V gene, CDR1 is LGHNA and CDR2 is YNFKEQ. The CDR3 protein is CASSQAGVSRNEQFF. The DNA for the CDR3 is TGTGCCAGCAGCCAAGCGGGAGTAAGTCGGAATGAGCAGTTCTTC.

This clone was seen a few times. The DNA of the CDR3 is TGTGCCTGGAGTGTAGGACAGACGGAGACCCAGTACTTC. Residues: CAWSVGQTETQYF. The chain links TRBV30 to TRBJ2-5; maybe TRBD1 (6 bases). The CDR3 covers 13 residues. Germline V gives CDR1 GTSNPN, CDR2 SVGIG (reference sequence). V lost 0 bases, J lost 5 bases, and 10 bases lay in between. The whole variable domain, remainder taken from reference TRBV30 and TRBJ2-5, is SQTIHQWPATLVQPVGSPLSLECTVEGTSNPNLYWYRQAAGRGLQLLFYSVGIGQISSEVPQNLSASRPQDRQFILSSKKLLLSDSGFYLCAWSVGQTETQYFGPGTRLLVL.

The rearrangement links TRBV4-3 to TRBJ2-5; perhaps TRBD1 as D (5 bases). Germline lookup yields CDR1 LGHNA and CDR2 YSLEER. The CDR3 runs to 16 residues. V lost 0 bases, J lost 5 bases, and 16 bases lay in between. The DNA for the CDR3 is TGCGCCAGCAGCCAAGATATGTGGGGCGCGGCGGAGACCCAGTACTTC. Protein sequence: CASSQDMWGAAETQYF.

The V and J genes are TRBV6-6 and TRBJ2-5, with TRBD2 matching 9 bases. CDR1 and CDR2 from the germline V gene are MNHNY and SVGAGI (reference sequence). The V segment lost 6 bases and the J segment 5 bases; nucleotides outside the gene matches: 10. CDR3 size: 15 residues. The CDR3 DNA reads TGTGCCAGCAGCGCCCGGGCGAGCGGGGGGGAGACCCAGTACTTC. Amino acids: CASSARASGGETQYF.

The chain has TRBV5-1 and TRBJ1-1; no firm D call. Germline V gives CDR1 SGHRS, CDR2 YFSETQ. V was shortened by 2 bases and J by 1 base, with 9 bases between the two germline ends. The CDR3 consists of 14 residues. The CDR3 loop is CASSFGGPNTEAFF. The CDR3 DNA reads TGCGCCAGCAGCTTCGGAGGCCCGAACACTGAAGCTTTCTTT.

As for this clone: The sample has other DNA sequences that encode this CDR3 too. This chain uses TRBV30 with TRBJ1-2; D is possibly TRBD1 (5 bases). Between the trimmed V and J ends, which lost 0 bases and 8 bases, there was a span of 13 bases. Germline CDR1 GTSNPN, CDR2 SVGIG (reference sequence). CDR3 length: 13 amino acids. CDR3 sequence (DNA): TGTGCCTGGAGTGTACAAGGGCGGGGCGGCTACACCTTC. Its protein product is CAWSVQGRGGYTF.

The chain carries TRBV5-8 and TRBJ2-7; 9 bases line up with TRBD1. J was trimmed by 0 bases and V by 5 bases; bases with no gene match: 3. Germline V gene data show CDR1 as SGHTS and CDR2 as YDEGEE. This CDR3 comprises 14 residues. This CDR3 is CASRVTGGSYEQYF. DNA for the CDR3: TGTGCCAGCAGGGTGACAGGGGGCTCCTACGAGCAGTACTTC.